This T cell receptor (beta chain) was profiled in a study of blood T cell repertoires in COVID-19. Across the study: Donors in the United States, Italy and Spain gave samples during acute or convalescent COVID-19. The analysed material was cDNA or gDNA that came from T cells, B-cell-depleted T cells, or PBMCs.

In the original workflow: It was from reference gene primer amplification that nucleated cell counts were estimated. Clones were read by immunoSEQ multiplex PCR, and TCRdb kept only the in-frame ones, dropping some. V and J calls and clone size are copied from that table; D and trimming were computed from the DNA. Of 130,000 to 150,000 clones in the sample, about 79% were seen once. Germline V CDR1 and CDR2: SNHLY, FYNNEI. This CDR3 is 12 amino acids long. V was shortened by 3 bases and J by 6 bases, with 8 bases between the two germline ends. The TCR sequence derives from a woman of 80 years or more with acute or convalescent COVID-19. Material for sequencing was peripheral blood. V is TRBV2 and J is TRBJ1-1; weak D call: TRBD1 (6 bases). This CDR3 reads CASSEQGPEAFF. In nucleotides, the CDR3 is TGTGCCAGCAGTGAGCAGGGGCCTGAAGCTTTCTTT.